The TCR beta chain under discussion was sequenced for a study of shared clonotypes between healthy human individuals. Study in general: The cohort had two women and a few men, ages 18 to 49.

In the original workflow: ImmunoSEQ output held junction-only sequences without quality scores, so filtering differed. TCRdb's table, derived via immunoSEQ multiplex PCR, lists solely in-frame clones and lacks some. For V, J and clone size, that table is used; D and trimming come from the DNA. The data contain about 2,500,000 clones, 85% to 95% of them singletons. Turning to this clone: What it binds is not known.

Donors comprised only Caucasian adults living in Nashville, Tennessee. Germline V CDR1 and CDR2: MDHEN, SYDVKM. The CDR3 is made up of 15 amino acids. V was shortened by 4 bases and J by 5 bases, with 15 bases between the two germline ends. Study observations and caveats: Enrolling few donors narrowed the genetic and exposure-history diversity that was represented.

Sequenced material: naive CD4+ T cells sorted from blood. Subset meaning: CD45RA+ positively selected. The chain couples TRBV28 to TRBJ1-5; D is possibly TRBD1 (5 bases). This clonotype was sampled from a man aged 18 to 30 in good health. The CDR3 region has the DNA TGTGCCAGCAGTTCCCCGGGGGGAGTTCATCAGCCCCAGCATTTT. It encodes CASSSPGGVHQPQHF.